The source of this TCR beta chain is a study of graft-versus-host responses after intestinal transplantation. Study-level background: Every one of the recipients received anti-thymocyte globulin induction and afterwards took tacrolimus and steroids for roughly three years. Notes on the study in general: When patients had graft-donor T cell macrochimerism, their allografts held high graft-versus-host to host-versus-graft clonal ratios. Early post-transplant declines in HvG were associated with peak levels of circulating GvH clones. Present in recipient marrow, GvH clones included some that appeared first in ileum or blood.

TCRdb's copy holds only in-frame clones and misses some; the assay was immunoSEQ multiplex PCR. The table has 41,000 or so clones, approximately 95% seen once. There are a few counts of this clone. Its antigen is not identified. The material was unstimulated CD8+ T cells sorted from spleen or lymph node cells, obtained before transplant. The receptor's source is a human donor who was the organ donor for an intestinal transplant.

CDR3 bases: TGTGCCATCAGTGACCCAGACTCCGACAGGACATATGGCTACACCTTC. Translating it yields CAISDPDSDRTYGYTF. V usage is TRBV10-3 and J usage is TRBJ1-2; TRBD1 is a possible D gene (6 bases). CDR1 ENHRY and CDR2 SYGVKD come from the germline V gene. Trimming shortened V by 3 bases and J by 5 bases, and 19 bases separated the two germline ends. There are 16 residues in the CDR3.